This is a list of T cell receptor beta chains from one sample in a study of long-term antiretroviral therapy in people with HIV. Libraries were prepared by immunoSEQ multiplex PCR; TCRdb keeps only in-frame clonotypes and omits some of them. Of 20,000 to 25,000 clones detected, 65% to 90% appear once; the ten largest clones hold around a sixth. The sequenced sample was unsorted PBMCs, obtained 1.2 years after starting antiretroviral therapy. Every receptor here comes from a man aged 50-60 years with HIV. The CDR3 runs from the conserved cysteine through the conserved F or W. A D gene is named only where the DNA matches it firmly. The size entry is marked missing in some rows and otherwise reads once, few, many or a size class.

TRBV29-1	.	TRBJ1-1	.	TGCAGCGTTACCGGTCCAATGAACACTGAAGCTTTCTTT	CSVTGPMNTEAFF
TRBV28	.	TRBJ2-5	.	TGTGCCAGGATTGGGCTGCCCCAAGAGACCCAGTACTTC	CARIGLPQETQYF
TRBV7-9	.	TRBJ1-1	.	TGTGCCAGCAGCCTTCGACAGGACCCCAAAGCTTTCTTT	CASSLRQDPKAFF
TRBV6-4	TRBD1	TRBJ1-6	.	TGTGCCAGCAGTGCGGGACAGGAGAATTCACCCCTCCACTTT	CASSAGQENSPLHF
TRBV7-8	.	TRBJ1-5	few	TGTGCCAGCAGCCATCTCCGGGAATCCCGCCTTTATAGCAATCAGCCCCAGCATTTT	CASSHLRESRLYSNQPQHF
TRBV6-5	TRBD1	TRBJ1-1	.	TGTGCCAGCAGATACTCTCTAGGGACAGGGCCCACTGAAGCTTTCTTT	CASRYSLGTGPTEAFF
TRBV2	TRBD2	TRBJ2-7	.	TGTGCCAGCAGGGGGGGACTAGCGTCCTACGAGCAGTACTTC	CASRGGLASYEQYF
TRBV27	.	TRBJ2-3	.	TGTGCCAGCAGTTCATCTCCCCTTACGCAGTATTTT	CASSSSPLTQYF
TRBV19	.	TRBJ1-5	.	TGTGCCAGTAGTACCCCTCCAGGGGCGATCTATAGCAATCAGCCCCAGCATTTT	CASSTPPGAIYSNQPQHF
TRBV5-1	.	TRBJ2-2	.	TGCGCCAGCAGCCTGGGAGTACTCCCGACCACCGGGGAGCTGTTTTTT	CASSLGVLPTTGELFF
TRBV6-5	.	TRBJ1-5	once	TGTGCCAGCAGTTACACCTACGGTGGGAATCAGCCCCAGCATTTT	CASSYTYGGNQPQHF
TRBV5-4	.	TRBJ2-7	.	TGTGCCAGCAGCATAGACACCTACGAGCAGTACTTC	CASSIDTYEQYF
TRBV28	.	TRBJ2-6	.	TGTGCCAGCAGTTCCTCCCGACTAGCTGGGGCCAACGTCCTGACTTTC	CASSSSRLAGANVLTF
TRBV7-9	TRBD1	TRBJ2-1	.	TGTGCCAGCAGCTTAAGACAGGGGGCAAATGAGCAGTTCTTC	CASSLRQGANEQFF
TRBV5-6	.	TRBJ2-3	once	TGTGCCAGCAGCTTGGCACTCTCCACAGATACGCAGTATTTT	CASSLALSTDTQYF
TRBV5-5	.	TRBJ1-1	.	TGTGCCAGCAGCTTGGGGACTGGGAACACTGAAGCTTTCTTT	CASSLGTGNTEAFF
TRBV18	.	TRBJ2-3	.	TGTGCCAGCTCACCACCAGGAGATACGCAGTATTTT	CASSPPGDTQYF
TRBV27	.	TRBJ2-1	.	TGTGCCAGCAGCCTTGGGGGGTCTGAGCAGTTCTTC	CASSLGGSEQFF
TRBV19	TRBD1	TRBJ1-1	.	TGTGCCAGTAAGACAGGGTTGGGGACTGAAGCTTTCTTT	CASKTGLGTEAFF
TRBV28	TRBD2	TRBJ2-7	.	TGTGCCAGCAGTTTACCTACCGGACTAGCGGGGGGGCTACTTTACGAGCAGTACTTC	CASSLPTGLAGGLLYEQYF
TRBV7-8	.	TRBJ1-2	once	TGTGCCAGCAGCTTTCAATGGGGGGATGGCTACACCTTC	CASSFQWGDGYTF
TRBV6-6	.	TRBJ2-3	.	TGTGCCAGCACCCTTGCGAGAAACACAGATACGCAGTATTTT	CASTLARNTDTQYF
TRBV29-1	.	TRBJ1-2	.	TGCAGCGTTGAAGGAGAGGGAGACTATGGCTACACCTTC	CSVEGEGDYGYTF
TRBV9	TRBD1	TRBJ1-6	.	TGTGCCAGCAGCGCCGGACAGGGTTTGTCACCCCTCCACTTT	CASSAGQGLSPLHF
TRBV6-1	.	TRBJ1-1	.	TGTGCCAGCAGTGAGAGGGGATCTCTCCCGGGGGGGGCTTTCTTT	CASSERGSLPGGAFF
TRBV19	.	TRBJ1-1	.	TGTGCCAGTGGACGGGCAGAAGCTTTCTTT	CASGRAEAFF
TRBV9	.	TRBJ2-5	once	TGTGCCAGCAGCGTAGCAAGCCAAGAGACCCAGTACTTC	CASSVASQETQYF
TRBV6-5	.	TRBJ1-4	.	TGTGCCAGCAGTTACAAGGGCTTTGCAACTAATGAAAAACTGTTTTTT	CASSYKGFATNEKLFF
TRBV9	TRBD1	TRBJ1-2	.	TGTGCCAGCACCCCAGGGGGCGGCTATGGCTACACCTTC	CASTPGGGYGYTF
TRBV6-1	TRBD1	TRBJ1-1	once	TGTGCCAGCGCGGTGAGGGACAGGGGTACTGAAGCTTTCTTT	CASAVRDRGTEAFF
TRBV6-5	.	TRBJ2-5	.	TGTGCCAGCAGTTACGGGGCCCAAGAGACCCAGTACTTC	CASSYGAQETQYF
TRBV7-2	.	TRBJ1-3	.	TGTGCCAGCAGCTTAGGGAGCCGGCTGTCCGGAAACACCATATATTTT	CASSLGSRLSGNTIYF